The 29 T cell receptor beta chains in this list originate from one sample, sequenced in a study of blood T cell repertoires in COVID-19. The method was immunoSEQ multiplex PCR; TCRdb's version includes in-frame clones alone and lacks a portion of them. The sample includes approximately 260,000 clones, around 82% of them seen just once. Input material: PBMCs or T cells enriched from blood (not recorded which). The receptors derive from a man aged 50 to 60 who had recovered from COVID-19.

V usage is TRBV7-2 and J usage is TRBJ2-7; no clear D gene. V lost 0 bases and J 0 bases, leaving 9 bases between the germline ends. CDR1 SGHTA and CDR2 FQGNSA come from the germline V gene. The CDR3 extends over 15 amino acids. The CDR3 DNA reads TGTGCCAGCAGCTTAGCCGTACAAGTCTCCTACGAGCAGTACTTC. This encodes CASSLAVQVSYEQYF. The variable domain in full, with the rest retrieved from reference TRBV7-2 and TRBJ2-7, is GAGVSQSPSNKVTEKGKDVELRCDPISGHTALYWYRQSLGQGLEFLIYFQGNSAPDKSGLPSDRFSAERTGGSVSTLTIQRTQQEDSAVYLCASSLAVQVSYEQYFGPGTRLTVT.

This clone was picked up one time. The chain uses TRBV5-1 and TRBJ2-7, with 9 bases that match TRBD2. This CDR3 is built from 16 residues. The V gene end was trimmed by 0 bases and the J gene end by 1 base; junction bases not matched to a gene: 5. The V gene's germline CDR1 is SGHRS and CDR2 YFSETQ. CDR3 loop: CASSLALAGPSYEQYF. The DNA for the CDR3 is TGCGCCAGCAGCTTGGCCCTAGCGGGGCCTTCCTACGAGCAGTACTTC.

V gene TRBV6-5 combines with J gene TRBJ1-5; D not certain. The germline V gene has CDR1 MNHEY and CDR2 SVGAGI. The V gene lost 6 bases and the J gene lost 9 bases, with 9 bases spanning the gap. This CDR3 comprises 11 residues. Here the CDR3 reads CASRGEGPQHF. The CDR3 bases are TGTGCCAGCAGGGGTGAGGGGCCCCAGCATTTT.

The sample holds a few counts of this clone. The genes are TRBV5-1 and TRBJ1-1, with D unclear. The CDR3 is 13 amino acids. CDR1 SGHRS and CDR2 YFSETQ come from the germline V gene. The V gene lost 2 bases and the J gene lost 3 bases, with 8 bases spanning the gap. This CDR3 reads CASSLPSDTEAFF. The DNA for the CDR3 is TGCGCCAGCAGCTTACCTAGCGACACTGAAGCTTTCTTT.

This chain joins TRBV29-1 and TRBJ1-2, with 11 nucleotides matching TRBD1. The CDR3 contains 16 residues. The germline gives CDR1 SQVTM, CDR2 ANQGSEA. Trimming cost V 7 bases and J 7 bases; bases outside gene matches: 17. CDR3: CSAIPGQGGLSGGYTF. The CDR3 coding sequence is TGCAGCGCGATCCCGGGACAGGGGGGGTTATCAGGTGGCTACACCTTC.

The rearrangement joins TRBV7-6 to TRBJ1-5; TRBD1 is a possible D gene (5 bases). The CDR3 extends over 15 amino acids. Germline CDR1 SGHVS, CDR2 FNYEAQ. The V gene lost 1 base and the J gene lost 3 bases, with 10 bases spanning the gap. The CDR3 bases are TGTGCCAGCAGCTTAGTCCAGGGAAACAATCAGCCCCAGCATTTT. Translating it yields CASSLVQGNNQPQHF.

This chain connects TRBV6-1 to TRBJ1-5; 7 bases agree with TRBD1. Losses at the gene ends were 2 bases for V and 6 bases for J; bases not matched to a gene: 7. Germline V CDR1 and CDR2: MNHNS, SASEGT. CDR3 length: 15 residues. CDR3 nucleotides: TGTGCCAGCAGTGAAAAGGTACAGGGGAGTCAGCCCCAGCATTTT. Translation: CASSEKVQGSQPQHF.

On this clone: The germline gene is not matched at one end of the junction; a read error may be the cause. CDR3 loop: CASSQEQGGVGNQGTQYF. CDR3 DNA: TGTGCCAGCAGCCAAGAACAGGGTGGGGTGGGAAACCAAGGGACCCAGTACTTC. V usage is TRBV3-1 (or the pseudogene TRBV3-2) and J usage is TRBJ2-5; D perhaps matches TRBD1 (6 bases). The CDR3 totals 18 residues. CDR1 and CDR2 from the germline V gene are LGHDT and YNNKEL (reference sequence).

The chain joins TRBV28 to TRBJ1-4, with a weak D call TRBD1 (6 bases). Germline values: CDR1 MDHEN, CDR2 SYDVKM. Trimming cost V 7 bases and J 7 bases, with 19 bases left between them. This CDR3 is 15 amino acids long. DNA for the CDR3: TGTGCCAGCACCTTCTTTGGGGGCTGGGGTGAAAAACTGTTTTTT. It yields the protein CASTFFGGWGEKLFF.

The CDR3 spells CASSVGSRGGELFF. DNA of the CDR3: TGTGCCAGCAGCGTAGGCAGTAGGGGCGGGGAGCTGTTTTTT. The chain recombines TRBV9 with TRBJ2-2; the D gene is possibly TRBD1 (5 bases). The V end lost 0 bases, the J end lost 7 bases, and 10 bases lay between the germline ends. This CDR3 has 14 amino acids. The germline gives CDR1 SGDLS, CDR2 YYNGEE.

The chain uses TRBV7-8 and TRBJ2-5, with TRBD2 identical over 10 bases. This CDR3 has 13 amino acids. Germline V gene data show CDR1 as SGHVS and CDR2 as FQNEAQ. The junction had 5 bases not matched to a gene; V was cut back by 5 bases and J by 8 bases. CDR3 loop: CASSGLAGVTQYF. CDR3 DNA sequence: TGTGCCAGCAGCGGGCTAGCGGGGGTAACCCAGTACTTC.

This chain joins TRBV5-6 and TRBJ2-3; perhaps TRBD2 as D (5 bases). The germline gives CDR1 SGHDT, CDR2 YYEEEE. V lost 7 bases and J 1 base, leaving 19 bases between the germline ends. The CDR3 loop spans 16 amino acids. The CDR3 bases are TGTGCCAGCCACGGTTTTCGGGCCGGGGGCACAGATACGCAGTATTTT. It encodes CASHGFRAGGTDTQYF. The whole variable domain, remainder taken from reference TRBV5-6 and TRBJ2-3, is DAGVTQSPTHLIKTRGQQVTLRCSPKSGHDTVSWYQQALGQGPQFIFQYYEEEERQRGNFPDRFSGHQFPNYSSELNVNALLLGDSALYLCASHGFRAGGTDTQYFGPGTRLTVL.

The V and J genes are TRBV6-5 and TRBJ2-7; 9 bases align to TRBD1. The CDR3 consists of 15 residues. The germline V gene encodes CDR1 MNHEY and CDR2 SVGAGI. With V trimmed by 5 bases and J by 5 bases, 10 bases remained unmatched. The CDR3: CASSIVGTGSHEQYF. The CDR3 coding sequence is TGTGCCAGCAGTATCGTCGGGACAGGGAGCCACGAGCAGTACTTC.

This clone has more than one count but fewer than ten. The chain carries TRBV5-8 and TRBJ1-6, with D possibly TRBD1 on 6 matching bases. V lost 3 bases to trimming and J lost 9 bases, with 19 bases between them. The germline gives CDR1 SGHTS, CDR2 YDEGEE. There are 16 residues in the CDR3. The CDR3 region has the DNA TGTGCCAGCAGCTATCCACTACAGGGTAACGGTTCACCCCTCCACTTT. It is translated as CASSYPLQGNGSPLHF.

The rearrangement joins TRBV6-5 to TRBJ2-7; D gene unclear. In germline, CDR1 is MNHEY, CDR2 SVGAGI. With 5 bases removed from V and 3 bases from J, the gap between germline ends came to 14 bases. This CDR3 region has 14 residues. The CDR3 region is CASSPDTDHYEQYF. CDR3 bases: TGTGCCAGCAGTCCTGACACCGACCACTACGAGCAGTACTTC.

Remarks on this clone: Other DNA variants within this sample encode the same CDR3. The chain links TRBV5-1 to TRBJ1-2, with D unresolved. Per germline, CDR1 SGHRS and CDR2 YFSETQ. Trimming removed 2 bases from V and 0 bases from J, with 8 bases in between. The CDR3 is 14 amino acids. The CDR3 reads CASSLEGANYGYTF. The CDR3 DNA reads as TGCGCCAGCAGCTTAGAGGGAGCTAACTATGGCTACACCTTC.

This clone has a handful of counts. This rearrangement joins TRBV18 to TRBJ1-5; no clear D gene. The germline gives CDR1 KGHSH, CDR2 LQKENI. V lost 3 bases and J lost 7, with 10 bases in between. CDR3 length: 13 residues. CDR3 region: CASSPDPSQPQHF. The CDR3 DNA reads TGTGCCAGCTCACCCGATCCTAGCCAGCCCCAGCATTTT. The complete variable domain, with remaining parts taken from reference TRBV18 and TRBJ1-5, reads NAGVMQNPRHLVRRRGQEARLRCSPMKGHSHVYWYRQLPEEGLKFMVYLQKENIIDESGMPKERFSAEFPKEGPSILRIQQVVRGDSAAYFCASSPDPSQPQHFGDGTRLSIL.

V is TRBV6-5 and J is TRBJ1-2; 7 bases match TRBD1. Germline V CDR1 and CDR2: MNHEY, SVGAGI. V was clipped by 7 bases and J by 0 bases; unmatched bases: 5. The CDR3 contains 14 residues. The CDR3 coding sequence is TGTGCCAGCAAAGAGACAGGGACTAACTATGGCTACACCTTC. It specifies CASKETGTNYGYTF.

The chain is built from TRBV29-1 and TRBJ1-3; D unresolved. CDR1 SQVTM and CDR2 ANQGSEA come from the germline V gene. Trimming took off 8 bases at V and 3 bases at J, with 8 bases between the two ends. CDR3 length: 11 amino acids. CDR3 in DNA: TGCAGCTTTAGAGGTGGAAACACCATATATTTT. Amino acids: CSFRGGNTIYF.

The chain has TRBV7-8 and TRBJ2-7, with a tentative D call TRBD2 (5 bases). Trimming cost V 1 base and J 4 bases, with 11 bases left between them. Germline assignment: CDR1 SGHVS and CDR2 FQNEAQ. CDR3 size: 14 residues. CDR3 coding DNA: TGTGCCAGCAGCTTAGTACACGAGGGATACGAGCAGTACTTC. Translated: CASSLVHEGYEQYF.

This clone turned up a few times. The chain couples TRBV7-9 to TRBJ2-5; D call uncertain. The germline V and J ends were trimmed by 2 bases and 2 bases, with 12 bases remaining between them. The CDR3 spans 15 residues. Germline-derived CDR1 and CDR2 are SEHNR and FQNEAQ (reference sequence). In DNA, the CDR3 is TGTGCCAGCAGCTTATTACTGGCGGTACAAGAGACCCAGTACTTC. It encodes CASSLLLAVQETQYF.

This chain uses TRBV7-3 with TRBJ2-3; the D gene is possibly TRBD1 (5 bases). The CDR3 loop spans 13 amino acids. V dropped 4 bases and J dropped 5 bases, with 10 bases sitting between them. Germline V gene lookup returns CDR1 SGHTA and CDR2 FQGTGA. The CDR3 here is CASSSIQGDTQYF. The CDR3 region has the DNA TGTGCCAGCAGCTCCATCCAGGGAGATACGCAGTATTTT.

The chain has TRBV5-1 and TRBJ1-2, with D possibly matching TRBD1 (5 bases). The germline V gene has CDR1 SGHRS and CDR2 YFSETQ. V was cut by 7 bases and J by 5 bases, with 18 bases left in between. This CDR3 is built from 14 residues. In DNA form, the CDR3 reads TGCGCCAGCTCCTCGGGAGGGGTAGGGTATGGCTACACCTTC. Its translation is CASSSGGVGYGYTF.

V usage is TRBV9 and J usage is TRBJ2-2; D unclear. CDR3 length equals 13 residues. Germline CDR1 is SGDLS and CDR2 is YYNGEE. V was clipped by 3 bases and J by 7 bases, with 10 bases between them. CDR3 sequence reads: CASSARLDGELFF. The CDR3 DNA is TGTGCCAGCAGCGCCCGACTGGACGGGGAGCTGTTTTTT. The variable domain in full, with the rest retrieved from reference TRBV9 and TRBJ2-2, is DSGVTQTPKHLITATGQRVTLRCSPRSGDLSVYWYQQSLDQGLQFLIQYYNGEERAKGNILERFSAQQFPDLHSELNLSSLELGDSALYFCASSARLDGELFFGEGSRLTVL.

The V gene is TRBV18, the J gene TRBJ2-7; tentatively, D is TRBD1 (5 bases). V was clipped by 2 bases and J by 0 bases, with 11 bases between them. The CDR3 is 15 amino acids. Germline V CDR1 and CDR2: KGHSH, LQKENI. CDR3 nucleotide sequence: TGTGCCAGCTCACCAGGGGCCCCGAGCTCCTACGAGCAGTACTTC. Its translation is CASSPGAPSSYEQYF.

The table lists this clone with a few counts. This rearrangement joins TRBV28 to TRBJ1-1, with no clear D. CDR3 length equals 12 residues. The V gene's germline CDR1 is MDHEN and CDR2 SYDVKM. V lost 8 bases and J lost 7, with 14 bases in between. CDR3 in amino acids: CASGQTRGEAFF. CDR3 DNA: TGTGCCAGCGGTCAGACTCGAGGTGAAGCTTTCTTT.

The V call is TRBV14, the J call TRBJ2-7, with D unresolved. The CDR3 has 14 residues. Per germline, CDR1 SGHDN and CDR2 FVKESK. Trimming pared 0 bases from V and 0 bases from J, leaving 6 bases between. CDR3 in amino acids: CASSQDTGSYEQYF. CDR3 sequence (DNA): TGTGCCAGCAGCCAAGATACGGGCTCCTACGAGCAGTACTTC. Full variable domain (remainder filled in from reference TRBV14 and TRBJ2-7): EAGVTQFPSHSVIEKGQTVTLRCDPISGHDNLYWYRRVMGKEIKFLLHFVKESKQDESGMPNNRFLAERTGGTYSTLKVQPAELEDSGVYFCASSQDTGSYEQYFGPGTRLTVT.

This clone is a singleton in its sample. This sequence joins TRBV3-1 (or the pseudogene TRBV3-2) and TRBJ1-1; unclear D gene. The CDR3 consists of 14 residues. Trimming removed 1 base from V and 4 bases from J, with 10 bases in between. Per the germline V gene, CDR1 is LGHDT and CDR2 is YNNKEL (reference sequence). CDR3 sequence reads: CASSQVTGITEAFF. The CDR3, as DNA: TGTGCCAGCAGCCAAGTCACGGGAATCACTGAAGCTTTCTTT.

The chain carries TRBV18 and TRBJ1-6; 7 bases agree with TRBD1. V dropped 2 bases and J dropped 10; count of bases not matched to a gene: 8. The length of the CDR3 is 15 residues. Germline CDR1 is KGHSH and CDR2 is LQKENI. The chain's CDR3 is CASSPEGALLSPLHF. Written as DNA, the CDR3 is TGTGCCAGCTCACCAGAGGGGGCTCTTCTCTCACCCCTCCACTTT.